Below, 2 T cell receptor beta chains from the same sample are listed, as sequenced in a study of beta chain features in type 1 diabetes. Study results and caveats: TCRB CDR3 length was moderately but significantly reduced in all four CD4+ subsets of Type 1 diabetes patients.

No antigens are known for them. The sequenced template was cDNA made from the entire isolated RNA. Repertoires were generated with immunoSEQ multiplex PCR, while TCRdb's copy carries only in-frame clones and drops some. Of about 640,000 clones listed, under 15% were seen once; the top ten hold over 0.1%. The sample was naive CD4+ T cells from blood. The receptors shown here come from a man aged 25-45 years with type 1 diabetes.

This clone has more than one count but fewer than ten. The chain combines TRBV21-1 with TRBJ1-3; the table's D call, TRBD1, was not checked against the DNA. TRBV21-1 is recorded as a pseudogene. The CDR3 spans 13 residues. This CDR3 reads CASSNTGRNTIYF. For the CDR3, the DNA is TGTGCCAGCAGCAATACAGGAAGGAACACCATATATTTT.

The J gene is TRBJ2-2, the V gene TRBV29-1; D may be TRBD2 (6 bases). The length of the CDR3 is 14 residues. V lost 6 bases and J 5 bases, leaving 16 bases between the germline ends. Germline lookup yields CDR1 SQVTM and CDR2 ANQGSEA. The CDR3 region has the DNA TGCAGCGTCAAAGCCGTACGGGAGACCGGGGAGCTGTTTTTT. This sequence encodes CSVKAVRETGELFF.